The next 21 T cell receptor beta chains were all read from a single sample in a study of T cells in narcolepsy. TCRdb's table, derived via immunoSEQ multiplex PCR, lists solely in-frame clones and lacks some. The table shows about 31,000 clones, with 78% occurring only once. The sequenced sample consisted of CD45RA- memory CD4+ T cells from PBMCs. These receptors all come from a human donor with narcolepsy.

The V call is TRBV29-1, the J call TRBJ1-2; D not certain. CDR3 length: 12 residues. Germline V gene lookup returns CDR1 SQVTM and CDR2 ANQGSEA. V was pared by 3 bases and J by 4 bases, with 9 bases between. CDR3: CSVEFMGYGYTF. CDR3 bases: TGCAGCGTTGAGTTCATGGGCTATGGCTACACCTTC.

DNA for the CDR3: TGTGCCAGCAGCTTTAGACAGGGCAGTGAGCAGTTCTTC. Translation gives CASSFRQGSEQFF. The chain couples TRBV7-2 to TRBJ2-1, with 7 positions matching TRBD1. J was trimmed by 9 bases and V by 3 bases; bases with no gene match: 5. Germline CDR1 SGHTA, CDR2 FQGNSA. The CDR3 runs to 13 residues.

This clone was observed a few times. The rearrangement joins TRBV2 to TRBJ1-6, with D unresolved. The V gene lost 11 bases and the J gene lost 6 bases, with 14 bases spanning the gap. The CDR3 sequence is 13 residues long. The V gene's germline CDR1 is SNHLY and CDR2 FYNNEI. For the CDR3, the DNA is TGTGCCGCACAACGGGAATTTAATTCACCCCTCCACTTT. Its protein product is CAAQREFNSPLHF.

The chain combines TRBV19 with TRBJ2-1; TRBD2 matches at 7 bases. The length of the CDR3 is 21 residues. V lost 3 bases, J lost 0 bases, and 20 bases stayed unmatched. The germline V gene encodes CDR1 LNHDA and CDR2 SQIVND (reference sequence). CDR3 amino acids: CASSMTGRGVVQTLSYNEQFF. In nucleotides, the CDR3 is TGTGCCAGTAGTATGACGGGCCGGGGGGTAGTACAAACGCTCTCCTACAATGAGCAGTTCTTC.

The CDR3 region is CASSSRIASYEQYF. DNA for the CDR3: TGTGCCAGCAGCTCCCGGATCGCCTCCTACGAGCAGTACTTC. The V gene is TRBV11-1, the J gene TRBJ2-7; D gene ambiguous. The germline CDR1 and CDR2 sequences are SGHAT and FQDESV (reference sequence). The germline V and J ends were trimmed by 4 bases and 0 bases, with 10 bases remaining between them. The CDR3 is 14 amino acids.

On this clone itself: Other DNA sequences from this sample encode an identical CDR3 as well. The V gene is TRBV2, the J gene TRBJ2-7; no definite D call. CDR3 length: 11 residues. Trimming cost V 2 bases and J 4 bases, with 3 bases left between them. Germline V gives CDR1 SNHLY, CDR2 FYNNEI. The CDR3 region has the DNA TGTGCCAGCAGTGAAAGATACGAGCAGTACTTC. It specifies CASSERYEQYF.

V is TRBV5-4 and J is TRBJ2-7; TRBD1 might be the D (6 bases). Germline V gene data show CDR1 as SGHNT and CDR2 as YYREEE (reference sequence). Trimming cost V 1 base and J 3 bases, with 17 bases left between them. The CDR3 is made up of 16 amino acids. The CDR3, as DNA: TGTGCCAGCAGCTTGCCGTCAAGAAGGGGGATCTACGAGCAGTACTTC. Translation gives CASSLPSRRGIYEQYF. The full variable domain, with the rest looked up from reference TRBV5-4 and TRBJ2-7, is ETGVTQSPTHLIKTRGQQVTLRCSSQSGHNTVSWYQQALGQGPQFIFQYYREEENGRGNFPPRFSGLQFPNYSSELNVNALELDDSALYLCASSLPSRRGIYEQYFGPGTRLTVT.

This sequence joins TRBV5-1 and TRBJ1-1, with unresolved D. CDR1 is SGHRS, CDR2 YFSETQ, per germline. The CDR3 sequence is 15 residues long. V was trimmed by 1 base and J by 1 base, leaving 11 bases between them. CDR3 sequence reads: CASSLRGRENTEAFF. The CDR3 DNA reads TGCGCCAGCAGCTTGCGGGGTCGGGAGAACACTGAAGCTTTCTTT.

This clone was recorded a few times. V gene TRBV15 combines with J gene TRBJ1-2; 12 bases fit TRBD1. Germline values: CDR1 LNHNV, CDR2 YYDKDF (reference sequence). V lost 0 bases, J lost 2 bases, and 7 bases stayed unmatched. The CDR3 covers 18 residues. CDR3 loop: CATSRERDRGRINYGYTF. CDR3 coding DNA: TGTGCCACCAGCAGAGAGCGGGACAGGGGGCGGATAAACTATGGCTACACCTTC.

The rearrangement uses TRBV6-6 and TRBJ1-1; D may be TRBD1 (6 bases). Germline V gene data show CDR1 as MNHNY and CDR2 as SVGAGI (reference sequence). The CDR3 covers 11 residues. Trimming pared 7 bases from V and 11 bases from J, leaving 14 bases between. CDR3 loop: CASTQGPRAFF. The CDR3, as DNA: TGTGCCAGCACCCAGGGGCCTCGCGCTTTCTTT.

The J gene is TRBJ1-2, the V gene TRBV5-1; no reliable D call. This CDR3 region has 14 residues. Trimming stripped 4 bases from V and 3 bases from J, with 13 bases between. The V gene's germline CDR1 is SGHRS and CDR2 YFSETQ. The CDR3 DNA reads TGCGCCAGCAGCGCGGACTTTCTTTACTATGGCTACACCTTC. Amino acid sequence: CASSADFLYYGYTF.

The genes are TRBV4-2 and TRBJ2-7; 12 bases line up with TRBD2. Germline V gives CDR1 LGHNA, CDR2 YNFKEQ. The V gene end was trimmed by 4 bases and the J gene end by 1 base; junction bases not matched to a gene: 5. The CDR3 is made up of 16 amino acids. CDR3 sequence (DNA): TGTGCCAGCAGCCGATTCGGACTAGCGGGGTCCTACGAGCAGTACTTC. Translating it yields CASSRFGLAGSYEQYF.

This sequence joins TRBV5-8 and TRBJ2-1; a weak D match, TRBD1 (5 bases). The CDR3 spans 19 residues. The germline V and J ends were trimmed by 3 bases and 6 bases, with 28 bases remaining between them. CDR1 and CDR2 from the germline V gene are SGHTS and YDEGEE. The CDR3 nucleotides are TGTGCCAGCAGCTCGCCGAGGAACAGGATCCCCTCTCCGGGCAATGAGCAGTTCTTC. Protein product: CASSSPRNRIPSPGNEQFF.

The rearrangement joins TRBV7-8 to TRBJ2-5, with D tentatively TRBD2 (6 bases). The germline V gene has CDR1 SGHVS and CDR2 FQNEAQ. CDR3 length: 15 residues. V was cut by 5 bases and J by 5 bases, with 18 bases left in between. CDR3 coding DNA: TGTGCCAGCAGCATTAGTCGGGGGTCAGGGGAGACCCAGTACTTC. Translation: CASSISRGSGETQYF.

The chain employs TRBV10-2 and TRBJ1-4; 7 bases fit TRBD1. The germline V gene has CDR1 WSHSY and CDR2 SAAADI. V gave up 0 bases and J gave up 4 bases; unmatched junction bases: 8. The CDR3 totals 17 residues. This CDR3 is CASSESGLTGLNEKLFF. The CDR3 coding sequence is TGCGCCAGCAGTGAGTCTGGTCTGACAGGGCTTAATGAAAAACTGTTTTTT.

Here the CDR3 reads CASSQDGWDRDRWILQETQYF. The CDR3 nucleotides are TGTGCCAGCAGCCAAGATGGTTGGGACAGGGATCGGTGGATTCTACAAGAGACCCAGTACTTC. This sequence joins TRBV14 and TRBJ2-5; 9 bases agree with TRBD1. Germline lookup yields CDR1 SGHDN and CDR2 FVKESK. V shed 0 bases, J shed 2 bases, and the junction held 19 bases outside the gene matches. This CDR3 comprises 21 residues.

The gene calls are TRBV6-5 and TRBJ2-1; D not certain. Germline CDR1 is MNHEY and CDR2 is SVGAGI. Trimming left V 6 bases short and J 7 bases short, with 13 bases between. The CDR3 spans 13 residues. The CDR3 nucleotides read TGTGCCAGCAGGCAGTCCTTGGGGAATGAGCAGTTCTTC. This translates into CASRQSLGNEQFF.

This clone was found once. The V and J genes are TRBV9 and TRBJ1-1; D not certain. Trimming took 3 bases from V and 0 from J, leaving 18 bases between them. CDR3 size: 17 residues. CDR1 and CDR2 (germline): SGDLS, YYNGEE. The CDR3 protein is CASSGGEGSALNTEAFF. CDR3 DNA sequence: TGTGCCAGCAGCGGTGGGGAGGGATCGGCATTGAACACTGAAGCTTTCTTT.

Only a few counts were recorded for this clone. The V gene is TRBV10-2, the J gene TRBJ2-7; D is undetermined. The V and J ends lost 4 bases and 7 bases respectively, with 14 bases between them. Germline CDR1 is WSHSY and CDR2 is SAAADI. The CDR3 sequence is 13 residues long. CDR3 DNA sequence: TGCGCCAGCAGTGCCAGTGGGGTGTTTGAGCAGTACTTC. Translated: CASSASGVFEQYF.

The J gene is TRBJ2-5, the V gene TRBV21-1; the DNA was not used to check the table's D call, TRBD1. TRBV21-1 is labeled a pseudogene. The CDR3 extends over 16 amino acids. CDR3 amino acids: CASSTPGTGALGEQYF. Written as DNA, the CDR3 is TGTGCCAGCAGCACCCCCGGGACAGGCGCCCTCGGGGAGCAGTACTTC.

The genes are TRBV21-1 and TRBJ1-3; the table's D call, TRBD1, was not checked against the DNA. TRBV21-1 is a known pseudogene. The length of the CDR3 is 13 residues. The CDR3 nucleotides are TGTGCCAGCAGCAACCCTTGGGCGAACACCATATATTTT. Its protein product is CASSNPWANTIYF.